The T cell receptor beta chain under discussion was sequenced for a study of T cells in Graves' hyperthyroidism and ophthalmopathy. CDR1 is SGDLS, CDR2 YYNGEE, per germline. CDR3 length: 12 residues. Deletions cut 4 bases from V and 6 bases from J, with 11 bases between. Thyroid ultrasound, orbital computed tomography, clinical symptoms, and serum thyroxine and TRAb underpinned diagnoses. RNA transcripts were the template for amplifying TCR beta CDR3 regions. TCR CDR3 regions were first amplified by RT-PCR with HTBI primers. MiXCR, applied by TCRdb to the multiplex PCR reads, yields one record per CDR3 protein. The repertoire has fewer than 450,000 distinct CDR3 sequences, less than 20% of them found once; the top ten carry 40% to 45%.

The chain uses TRBV9 and TRBJ2-7; TRBD1 or TRBD2 may be the D gene (5 bases each). Input material: blood. The sequence was collected from a man younger than 30 with Graves' ophthalmopathy. Written as DNA, the CDR3 is TGTGCCAGCAGCTCAAATGGGGGCGAGCAGTACTTC. Translation: CASSSNGGEQYF.